Following are 2 T cell receptor beta chains from one sample sequenced in a study of shared clonotypes between healthy human individuals. TCRdb's table, derived via immunoSEQ multiplex PCR, lists solely in-frame clones and lacks some. The sample shows millions of clones, approximately 95% of them seen only once. The sequenced sample consisted of naive CD4+ T cells from PBMCs. Subset defined: CD45RA+ positively selected. The receptors come from a man between 18 and 35 years old in good health. Some clones in this sample may be carry-over from other donors' samples.

The CDR3 DNA is TGTGCCAGCAGCCTAGGACTAGCGGGAGCCATCGGGGAGCTGTTTTTT. Translation gives CASSLGLAGAIGELFF. The chain uses TRBV7-9 and TRBJ2-2, with 13 bases aligning to TRBD2. Looked up from germline, CDR1 is SEHNR and CDR2 is FQNEAQ (reference sequence). The CDR3 loop spans 16 amino acids. With 5 bases clipped from V and 7 bases from J, the junction kept 7 bases outside the gene matches.

This rearrangement joins TRBV6-1 to TRBJ1-5; TRBD1 matches 7 bases. The CDR3 runs to 13 residues. Unmatched junction bases numbered 4, after V lost 6 bases and J lost 5 bases. The germline gives CDR1 MNHNS, CDR2 SASEGT. Written as DNA, the CDR3 is TGTGCCAGCAGGACAGGGATCGATCAGCCCCAGCATTTT. It codes for CASRTGIDQPQHF.